These 2 T cell receptor beta chains were sequenced from one sample in a study of tumor-infiltrating lymphocytes in primary liver carcinoma. Each 20-30 mg portion of unsorted bulk tissue served as the source for co-extraction of RNA and DNA. TCR beta cDNA was made from 400 to 500 ng total RNA with a constant-region primer. What produced the TCR beta libraries was three nested multiplex PCR rounds using slightly modified ARM-PCR. The first two PCR rounds used TRBV1-TRBV30 primers with a Cbeta primer, approximately 10 cycles each. TCRdb analysed the multiplex PCR reads with MiXCR anew, one entry per CDR3 protein. The sample shows more than 40,000 distinct CDR3 sequences, 60% to 85% of them seen only once. The sequenced material came from liver tumor tissue from sampling region 5. Subset specified: tumor region T5, tumor centre. The receptors were gathered from a middle-aged man with primary liver carcinoma and hepatitis B virus infection.

Note on this clonotype: One end of the junction varies from germline; a read error may be responsible. The chain joins TRBV5-1 to TRBJ2-1; tentative D call: TRBD2 (6 bases). The CDR3 contains 15 residues. CDR1 and CDR2 from the germline V gene are SGHRS and YFSETQ. The CDR3 nucleotides are TGCGCCAACAGCCTCTTCGGGGGAGGTATAAATGATCAGTTCTTC. Protein sequence: CANSLFGGGINDQFF. The variable domain in full, with the rest retrieved from reference TRBV5-1 and TRBJ2-1, is KAGVTQTPRYLIKTRGQQVTLSCSPISGHRSVSWYQQTPGQGLQFLFEYFSETQRNKGNFPGRFSGRQFSNSRSEMNVSTLELGDSALYLCANSLFGGGINDQFFGPGTRLTVL.

This clonotype has just one count. Possible read error: a much larger clone is one base away. The chain couples TRBV5-5 to TRBJ1-1; D remains ambiguous. This CDR3 has 14 amino acids. Germline lookup yields CDR1 SGHKS and CDR2 YYEKEE (reference sequence). Written as DNA, the CDR3 is TGTGCCAACAGCTATCGAACACTGAACACTGAAGCTTTCTTT. Amino acids: CANSYRTLNTEAFF. The full variable domain, rest sourced from reference TRBV5-5 and TRBJ1-1, is DAGVTQSPTHLIKTRGQQVTLRCSPISGHKSVSWYQQVLGQGPQFIFQYYEKEERGRGNFPDRFSARQFPNYSSELNVNALLLGDSALYLCANSYRTLNTEAFFGQGTRLTVV.